The 20 T cell receptor beta chains listed next were all sequenced from one sample in a study of blood T cells in healthy people across ages. A second PCR of about 7 to 11 cycles used a sample-barcoded 5' primer and a J-beta primer mix. TCRdb independently ran MiXCR on the 5' RACE reads; one entry per CDR3 protein. Of hundreds of thousands of distinct CDR3 sequences in the sample, under 25% were seen once. The sample taken for sequencing was blood. These receptor sequences come from a man between 65 and 85 years old in good health.

The CDR3 sequence: CASSTSGTSTDTQYF. The CDR3 DNA is TGCGCCAGCAGTACCAGCGGGACTAGCACAGATACGCAGTATTTT. The V gene is TRBV5-1, the J gene TRBJ2-3; 7 nucleotides agree with TRBD2. Germline V gene lookup returns CDR1 SGHRS and CDR2 YFSETQ. V dropped 5 bases and J dropped 0; count of bases not matched to a gene: 6. The CDR3 covers 15 residues.

The chain links TRBV7-9 to TRBJ2-7; D is tentatively TRBD1 or TRBD2 (6 bases each). V lost 10 bases and J lost 4, with 17 bases in between. The CDR3 totals 13 residues. Germline CDR1 and CDR2: SEHNR and FQNEAQ (reference sequence). The CDR3 sequence is CAIIIGGTYEQYF. The CDR3 nucleotides are TGTGCCATCATAATTGGCGGGACATACGAGCAGTACTTC.

The chain recombines TRBV2 with TRBJ2-5, with no clear D. This CDR3 is 13 amino acids long. Germline lookup yields CDR1 SNHLY and CDR2 FYNNEI. Deletions cut 2 bases from V and 5 bases from J, with 9 bases between. The CDR3 spells CASSELDRETQYF. The CDR3 bases are TGTGCCAGCAGTGAACTAGATCGGGAGACCCAGTACTTC. Based on the CDR3 plus reference TRBV2 and TRBJ2-5, the full variable domain is EPEVTQTPSHQVTQMGQEVILRCVPISNHLYFYWYRQILGQKVEFLVSFYNNEISEKSEIFDDQFSVERPDGSNFTLKIRSTKLEDSAMYFCASSELDRETQYFGPGTRLLVL.

This clonotype was observed a single time. The rearrangement uses TRBV7-8 and TRBJ2-3, with 7 bases aligning to TRBD2. CDR1 is SGHVS and CDR2 is FQNEAQ in the germline V gene. The CDR3 is 17 residues long. V lost 6 bases and J lost 2; bases outside the gene matches: 14. The CDR3 region has the DNA TGTGCCAGCAGACCCACCGGGACGCGGGGGACCACAGATACGCAGTATTTT. It encodes CASRPTGTRGTTDTQYF. Variable domain in full (rest from reference TRBV7-8 and TRBJ2-3): GAGVSQSPRYKVAKRGQDVALRCDPISGHVSLFWYQQALGQGPEFLTYFQNEAQLDKSGLPSDRFFAERPEGSVSTLKIQRTQQEDSAVYLCASRPTGTRGTTDTQYFGPGTRLTVL.

This chain uses TRBV5-1 with TRBJ2-1, with 7 bases that match TRBD1. The ends lost 4 bases at V and 9 bases at J; junction bases unmatched: 13. The CDR3 has 15 residues. Germline V gives CDR1 SGHRS, CDR2 YFSETQ. The CDR3 loop is CASSTGTAFNGEQFF. The CDR3, as DNA: TGCGCCAGCAGCACCGGGACAGCTTTTAACGGTGAGCAGTTCTTC.

This clonotype was observed a handful of times. V usage is TRBV6-5 and J usage is TRBJ2-1; TRBD2 matches 14 bases. The better agreement between TRBJ2-7 and the DNA end casts doubt on the J call. The length of the CDR3 is 18 residues. Germline V gene data show CDR1 as MNHEY and CDR2 as SVGAGI. CDR3 coding DNA: TGTGCCAGCAGTTACCCGACCAAAGGGACTAGCGGGAGATACGAGCAGTACTTC. This encodes CASSYPTKGTSGRYEQYF.

This clonotype was seen only a few times. V usage is TRBV5-8 and J usage is TRBJ2-4; 7 bases align to TRBD1. This CDR3 is built from 14 residues. V shed 4 bases, J shed 8 bases, and the junction held 9 bases outside the gene matches. Germline lookup yields CDR1 SGHTS and CDR2 YDEGEE. CDR3: CASSQGQTLDIQYF. The CDR3 DNA reads TGTGCCAGCAGCCAGGGACAGACCTTAGACATTCAGTACTTC. Complete variable domain (other parts from reference TRBV5-8 and TRBJ2-4): EAGVTQSPTHLIKTRGQQATLRCSPISGHTSVYWYQQALGLGLQFLLWYDEGEERNRGNFPPRFSGRQFPNYSSELNVNALELEDSALYLCASSQGQTLDIQYFGAGTRLSVL.

This chain uses TRBV7-2 with TRBJ1-5; D remains unclear. The CDR3 runs 14 residues. V was trimmed by 2 bases and J by 5 bases, leaving 10 bases between them. CDR1 is SGHTA and CDR2 is FQGNSA in the germline V gene. CDR3 in amino acids: CASSLSSDYQPQHF. The CDR3, as DNA: TGTGCCAGCAGCTTATCTAGTGATTATCAGCCCCAGCATTTT.

This chain links TRBV18 with TRBJ2-5, with 9 bases lining up with TRBD1. Germline assignment: CDR1 KGHSH and CDR2 LQKENI. V shed 3 bases and J 3 bases; nucleotides not matched to a gene: 5. This CDR3 has 15 residues. In DNA form, the CDR3 reads TGTGCCAGCTCACCTCTACAGGGGGCGAAAGAGACCCAGTACTTC. It is translated as CASSPLQGAKETQYF.

This chain joins TRBV20-1 and TRBJ2-5, with TRBD2 identical over 7 bases. J gave up 5 bases and V 1 base, and 7 bases lay outside the gene matches. The CDR3 has 14 amino acids. Germline values: CDR1 DFQATT, CDR2 SNEGSKA (reference sequence). The CDR3 reads CSARGWTSLETQYF. The CDR3 nucleotides read TGCAGTGCTAGAGGTTGGACTAGTCTTGAGACCCAGTACTTC.

The J gene is TRBJ2-3, the V gene TRBV6-6, with 9 nucleotides matching TRBD1. Germline V CDR1 and CDR2: MNHNY, SVGAGI (reference sequence). With V trimmed by 11 bases and J by 4 bases, 7 bases remained unmatched. The CDR3 sequence is 13 residues long. The CDR3: CACDRGKADTQYF. Written as DNA, the CDR3 is TGTGCCTGCGACAGGGGGAAGGCAGATACGCAGTATTTT.

V gene TRBV27 combines with J gene TRBJ2-6; tentatively, D is TRBD1 (6 bases). CDR1 and CDR2 (germline): MNHEY, SMNVEV (reference sequence). CDR3 length equals 16 residues. The V gene lost 4 bases and the J gene lost 4 bases, with 14 bases spanning the gap. CDR3 amino acids: CASSSTSGVGANVLTF. In DNA, the CDR3 is TGTGCCAGCAGTTCAACCTCAGGGGTCGGGGCCAACGTCCTGACTTTC.

This clonotype was detected a few times. The chain is built from TRBV20-1 and TRBJ1-3; D gene ambiguous. The CDR3 is made up of 13 amino acids. Between the trimmed V and J ends, which lost 3 bases and 2 bases, there was a span of 8 bases. The V gene's germline CDR1 is DFQATT and CDR2 SNEGSKA (reference sequence). The CDR3 loop is CSASRQTGNTIYF. Here the CDR3 DNA reads TGCAGTGCTAGTCGTCAGACTGGAAACACCATATATTTT.

With respect to this clonotype: One end of the junction fails to match germline, which may point to a read error. The chain carries TRBV29-1 and TRBJ2-5; 9 bases map to TRBD2. CDR1 SQVTM and CDR2 ANQGSEA come from the germline V gene. The CDR3 runs 15 residues. DNA for the CDR3: TGCAGCGTTGACGGGCGGGAGGGTTTCGGAGAGAACCAGTACTTC. It is translated as CSVDGREGFGENQYF.

The V gene is TRBV2, the J gene TRBJ2-1; D unclear. The ends were cut back, 2 bases at V and 0 bases at J, with 8 bases in the middle. Germline V gene sequence: CDR1 SNHLY, CDR2 FYNNEI. This CDR3 is 15 amino acids long. In DNA form, the CDR3 reads TGTGCCAGCAGTGAACAAAGCAGCTCCTACAATGAGCAGTTCTTC. Protein product: CASSEQSSSYNEQFF. The whole variable domain, remainder taken from reference TRBV2 and TRBJ2-1, is EPEVTQTPSHQVTQMGQEVILRCVPISNHLYFYWYRQILGQKVEFLVSFYNNEISEKSEIFDDQFSVERPDGSNFTLKIRSTKLEDSAMYFCASSEQSSSYNEQFFGPGTRLTVL.

The gene calls are TRBV11-2 and TRBJ2-7; D not resolved. V was shortened by 2 bases and J by 0 bases, with 14 bases between the two germline ends. This CDR3 has 16 amino acids. Germline assignment: CDR1 SGHAT and CDR2 FQNNGV. The CDR3 reads CASSLTFSSSSYEQYF. The CDR3 coding sequence is TGTGCCAGCAGCTTAACGTTCAGCTCAAGCTCCTACGAGCAGTACTTC.

This chain links TRBV9 with TRBJ2-5; D is undetermined. The DNA end favors TRBJ2-7, so the J call may be wrong. Germline loops: CDR1 SGDLS, CDR2 YYNGEE. This CDR3 spans 14 amino acids. The DNA of the CDR3 is TGTGCCAGCAGCCCTAGTCCTTTCTCCTACGAGCAGTACTTC. The encoded protein is CASSPSPFSYEQYF.

V usage is TRBV4-3 and J usage is TRBJ2-1; 15 nucleotides line up with TRBD2. The CDR3 consists of 20 residues. After removal of 6 bases from V and 0 bases from J, the junction contained 12 bases not matched to a gene. CDR1 and CDR2 from the germline V gene are LGHNA and YSLEER. The CDR3 bases are TGCGCCAGCAGTTTGTCCGCCGGGACTAGCGGGGGGAGCTCCTACAATGAGCAGTTCTTC. This codes for CASSLSAGTSGGSSYNEQFF.

This clonotype was counted a few times. The V gene is TRBV6-2 or TRBV6-3, the J gene TRBJ2-1; D unresolved. V was trimmed by 8 bases and J by 2 bases, leaving 13 bases between them. The CDR3 contains 14 residues. Per the germline V gene, CDR1 is MNHEY and CDR2 is SVGEGT. The CDR3 here is CASCANGPYNEQFF. CDR3 nucleotide sequence: TGTGCCAGCTGCGCTAATGGGCCCTACAATGAGCAGTTCTTC.

This clonotype was seen only a few times. V is TRBV29-1 and J is TRBJ2-3, with 9 bases matching TRBD2. CDR1 SQVTM and CDR2 ANQGSEA come from the germline V gene. The CDR3 spans 17 residues. V gave up 2 bases and J gave up 0 bases; unmatched junction bases: 9. CDR3 DNA: TGCAGCGTTGAACTAGCGGGAATCAGTACTAGCACAGATACGCAGTATTTT. This gives the protein CSVELAGISTSTDTQYF.